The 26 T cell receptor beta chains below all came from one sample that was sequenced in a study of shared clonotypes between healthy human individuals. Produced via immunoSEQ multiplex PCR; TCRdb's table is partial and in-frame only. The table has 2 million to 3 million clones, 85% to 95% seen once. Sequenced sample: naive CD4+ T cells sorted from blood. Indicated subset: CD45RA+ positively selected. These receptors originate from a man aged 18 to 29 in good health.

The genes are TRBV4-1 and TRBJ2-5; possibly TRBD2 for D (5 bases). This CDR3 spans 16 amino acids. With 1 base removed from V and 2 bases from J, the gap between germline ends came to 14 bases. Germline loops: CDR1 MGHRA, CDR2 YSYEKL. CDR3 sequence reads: CASSQVYPGSQETQYF. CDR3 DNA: TGCGCCAGCAGCCAAGTTTATCCGGGATCTCAAGAGACCCAGTACTTC.

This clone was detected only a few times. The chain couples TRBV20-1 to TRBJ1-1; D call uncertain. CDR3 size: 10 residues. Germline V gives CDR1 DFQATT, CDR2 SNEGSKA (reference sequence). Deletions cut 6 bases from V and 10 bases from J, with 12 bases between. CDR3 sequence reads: CSAAPGGAFF. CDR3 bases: TGCAGTGCCGCCCCGGGAGGAGCTTTCTTT.

CDR3 coding DNA: TGCGCCAGCAGCTTGGCCCCAGGGGCTCTTGGCAAAAACATTCAGTACTTC. Its protein product is CASSLAPGALGKNIQYF. The chain couples TRBV5-1 to TRBJ2-4; the D gene is possibly TRBD1 (6 bases). There are 17 residues in the CDR3. The V gene lost 0 bases and the J gene lost 3 bases, with 16 bases spanning the gap. Germline CDR1 is SGHRS and CDR2 is YFSETQ.

The CDR3 reads CASSLGTSGKLEQYF. CDR3 nucleotide sequence: TGTGCCAGCAGTTTAGGGACTAGCGGGAAGTTGGAGCAGTACTTC. The genes are TRBV28 and TRBJ2-7; TRBD2 agrees at 13 bases. The length of the CDR3 is 15 residues. Germline values: CDR1 MDHEN, CDR2 SYDVKM. V gave up 2 bases and J gave up 7 bases; unmatched junction bases: 5.

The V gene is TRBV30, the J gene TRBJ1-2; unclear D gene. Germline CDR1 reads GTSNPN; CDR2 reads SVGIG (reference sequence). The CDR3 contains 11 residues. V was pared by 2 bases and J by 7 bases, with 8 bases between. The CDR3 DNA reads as TGTGCCTGGAGTACCGACTGTGGCTACACCTTC. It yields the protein CAWSTDCGYTF.

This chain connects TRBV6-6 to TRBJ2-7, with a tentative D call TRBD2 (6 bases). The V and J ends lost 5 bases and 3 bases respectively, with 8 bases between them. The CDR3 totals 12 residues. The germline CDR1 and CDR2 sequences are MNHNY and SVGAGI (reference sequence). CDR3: CASSRGIYEQYF. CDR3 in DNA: TGTGCCAGCAGTCGGGGGATCTACGAGCAGTACTTC.

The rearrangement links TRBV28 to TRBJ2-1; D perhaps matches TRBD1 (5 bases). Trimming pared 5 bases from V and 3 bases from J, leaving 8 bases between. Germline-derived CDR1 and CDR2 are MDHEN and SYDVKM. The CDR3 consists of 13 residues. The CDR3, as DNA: TGTGCCAGCAGTGCAGGGTACTACAATGAGCAGTTCTTC. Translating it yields CASSAGYYNEQFF.

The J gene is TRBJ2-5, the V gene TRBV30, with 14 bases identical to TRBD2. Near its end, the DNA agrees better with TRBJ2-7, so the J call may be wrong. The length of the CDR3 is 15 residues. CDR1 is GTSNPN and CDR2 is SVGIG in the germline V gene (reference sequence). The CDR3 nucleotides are TGTGCCTGGAGCGGACTAGCGGGAGGCCCCTACGAGCAGTACTTC. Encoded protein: CAWSGLAGGPYEQYF.

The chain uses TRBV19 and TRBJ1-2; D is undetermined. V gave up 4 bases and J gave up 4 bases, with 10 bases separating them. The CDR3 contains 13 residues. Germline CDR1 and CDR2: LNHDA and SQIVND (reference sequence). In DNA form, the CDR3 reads TGTGCCAGTAGTAACCCAGGTTCCTATGGCTACACCTTC. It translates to CASSNPGSYGYTF.

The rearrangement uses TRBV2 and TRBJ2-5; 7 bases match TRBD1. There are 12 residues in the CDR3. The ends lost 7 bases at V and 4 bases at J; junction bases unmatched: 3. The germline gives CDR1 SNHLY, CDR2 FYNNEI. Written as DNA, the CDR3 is TGTGCCAGCAATACAGGGGTAGAGACCCAGTACTTC. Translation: CASNTGVETQYF.

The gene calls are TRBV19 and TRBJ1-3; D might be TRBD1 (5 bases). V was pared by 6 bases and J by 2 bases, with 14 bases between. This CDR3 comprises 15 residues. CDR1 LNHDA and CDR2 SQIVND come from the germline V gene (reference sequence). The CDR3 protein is CASRSGLSAGNTIYF. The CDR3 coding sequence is TGTGCCAGTAGGTCGGGACTTTCGGCTGGAAACACCATATATTTT.

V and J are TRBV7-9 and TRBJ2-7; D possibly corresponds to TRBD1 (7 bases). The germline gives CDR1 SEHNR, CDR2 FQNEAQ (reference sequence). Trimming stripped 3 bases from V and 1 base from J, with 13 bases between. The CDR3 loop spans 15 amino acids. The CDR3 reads CASSFFPGGSYEQYF. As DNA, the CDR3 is TGTGCCAGCAGCTTTTTTCCAGGGGGGTCCTACGAGCAGTACTTC.

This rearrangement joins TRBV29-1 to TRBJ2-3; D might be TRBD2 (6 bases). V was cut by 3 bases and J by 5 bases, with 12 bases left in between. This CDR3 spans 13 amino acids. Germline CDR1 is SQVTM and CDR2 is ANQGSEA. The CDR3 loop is CSVDLLGGDTQYF. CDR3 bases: TGCAGCGTTGACCTCTTGGGGGGAGATACGCAGTATTTT.

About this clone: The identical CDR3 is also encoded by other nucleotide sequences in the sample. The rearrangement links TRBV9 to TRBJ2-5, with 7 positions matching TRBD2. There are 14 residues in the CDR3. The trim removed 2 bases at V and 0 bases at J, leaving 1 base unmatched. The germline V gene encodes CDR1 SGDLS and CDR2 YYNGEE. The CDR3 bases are TGTGCCAGCAGCGTCGGGAGGTACCAAGAGACCCAGTACTTC. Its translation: CASSVGRYQETQYF.

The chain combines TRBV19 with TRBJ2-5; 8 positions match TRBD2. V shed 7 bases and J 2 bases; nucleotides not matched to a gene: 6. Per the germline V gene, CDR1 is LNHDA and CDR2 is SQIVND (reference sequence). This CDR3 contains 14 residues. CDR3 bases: TGTGCCAGTACCCAAAGCGGGGGTCAAGAGACCCAGTACTTC. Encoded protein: CASTQSGGQETQYF.

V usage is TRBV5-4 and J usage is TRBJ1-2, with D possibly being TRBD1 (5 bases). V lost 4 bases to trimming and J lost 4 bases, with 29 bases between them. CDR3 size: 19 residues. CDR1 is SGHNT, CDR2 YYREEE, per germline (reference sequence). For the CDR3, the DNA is TGTGCCAGCAGCGAGGGTGGAGGGGTACAGGCTGGGCGGATCTATGGCTACACCTTC. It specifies CASSEGGGVQAGRIYGYTF.

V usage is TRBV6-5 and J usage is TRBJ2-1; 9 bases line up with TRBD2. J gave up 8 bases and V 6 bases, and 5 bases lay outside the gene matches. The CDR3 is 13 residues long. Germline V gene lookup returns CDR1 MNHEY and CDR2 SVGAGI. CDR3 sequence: CASSPGTSYEQFF. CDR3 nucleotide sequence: TGTGCCAGCAGCCCCGGGACTAGCTATGAGCAGTTCTTC.

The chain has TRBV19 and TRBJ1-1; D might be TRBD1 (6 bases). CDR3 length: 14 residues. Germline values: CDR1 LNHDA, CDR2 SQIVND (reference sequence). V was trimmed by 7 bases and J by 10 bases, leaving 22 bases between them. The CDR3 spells CASTSTGMGAAAFF. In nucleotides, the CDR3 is TGTGCCAGTACCTCAACGGGGATGGGGGCGGCAGCTTTCTTT.

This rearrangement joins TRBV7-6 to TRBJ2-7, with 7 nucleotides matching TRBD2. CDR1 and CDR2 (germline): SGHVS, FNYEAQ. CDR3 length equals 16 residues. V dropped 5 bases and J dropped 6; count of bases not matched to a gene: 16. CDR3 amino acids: CASSPGLVFGGGEQYF. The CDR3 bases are TGTGCCAGCAGCCCCGGACTAGTATTTGGTGGGGGCGAGCAGTACTTC.

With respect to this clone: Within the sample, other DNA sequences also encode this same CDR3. This CDR3 is CASSPSGTPYNEQFF. CDR3 DNA: TGTGCCAGCAGTCCTAGCGGGACCCCCTACAATGAGCAGTTCTTC. The V gene is TRBV7-2, the J gene TRBJ2-1, with 9 nucleotides matching TRBD2. The J segment lost 2 bases and the V segment lost 6 bases, leaving 5 bases of the junction unmatched. The CDR3 has 15 amino acids. Germline lookup yields CDR1 SGHTA and CDR2 FQGNSA. Combining the CDR3 with reference TRBV7-2 and TRBJ2-1 gives the whole variable domain GAGVSQSPSNKVTEKGKDVELRCDPISGHTALYWYRQSLGQGLEFLIYFQGNSAPDKSGLPSDRFSAERTGGSVSTLTIQRTQQEDSAVYLCASSPSGTPYNEQFFGPGTRLTVL.

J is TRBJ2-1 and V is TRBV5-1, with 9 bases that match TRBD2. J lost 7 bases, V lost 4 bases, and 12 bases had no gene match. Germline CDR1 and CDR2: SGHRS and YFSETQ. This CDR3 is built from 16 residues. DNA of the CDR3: TGCGCCAGCAGCGACAGAGTAGCGGGAGCCGGAAATGAGCAGTTCTTC. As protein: CASSDRVAGAGNEQFF.

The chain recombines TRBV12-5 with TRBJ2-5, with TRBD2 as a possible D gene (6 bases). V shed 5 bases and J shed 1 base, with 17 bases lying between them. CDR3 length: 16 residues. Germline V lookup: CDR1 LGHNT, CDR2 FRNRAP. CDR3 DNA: TGTGCTAGTGGTCTCCGAACCGGGACTTTCCAAGAGACCCAGTACTTC. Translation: CASGLRTGTFQETQYF.

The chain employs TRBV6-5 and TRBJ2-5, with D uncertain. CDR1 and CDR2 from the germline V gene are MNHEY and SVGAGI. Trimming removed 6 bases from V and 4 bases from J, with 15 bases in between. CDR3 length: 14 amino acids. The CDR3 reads CASSPVLTGETQYF. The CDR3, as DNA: TGTGCCAGCAGCCCCGTTCTGACTGGAGAGACCCAGTACTTC.

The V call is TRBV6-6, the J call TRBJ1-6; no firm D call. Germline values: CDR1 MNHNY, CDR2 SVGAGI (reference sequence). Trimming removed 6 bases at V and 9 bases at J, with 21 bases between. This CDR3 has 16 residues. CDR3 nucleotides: TGTGCCAGCAGCAAAAAGGCGGTCGGGGTCGGTTCACCCCTCCACTTT. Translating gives CASSKKAVGVGSPLHF.

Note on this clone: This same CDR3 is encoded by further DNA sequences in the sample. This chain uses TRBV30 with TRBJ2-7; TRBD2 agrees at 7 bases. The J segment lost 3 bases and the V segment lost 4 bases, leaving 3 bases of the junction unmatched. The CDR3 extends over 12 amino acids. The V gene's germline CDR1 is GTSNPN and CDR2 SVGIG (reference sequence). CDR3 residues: CAWTSGNYEQYF. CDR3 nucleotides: TGTGCCTGGACCAGCGGGAACTACGAGCAGTACTTC.

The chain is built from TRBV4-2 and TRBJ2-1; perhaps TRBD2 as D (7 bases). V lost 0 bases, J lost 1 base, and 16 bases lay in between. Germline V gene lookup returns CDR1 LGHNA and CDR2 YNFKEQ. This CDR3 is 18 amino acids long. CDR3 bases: TGTGCCAGCAGCCAAGATCAATCCGGGGGGCCTTCCTACAATGAGCAGTTCTTC. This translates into CASSQDQSGGPSYNEQFF.